This TCR beta chain appears in the sequencing data of a study of blood T cell repertoires in COVID-19. Study-wide background: In each case, the material was cDNA or gDNA derived from T cells, B-cell-depleted T cells, or PBMCs.

Data came from immunoSEQ multiplex PCR; TCRdb stores just in-frame clones and leaves some out. This sample carries more than 65,000 clones, about 81% of them seen once, and the ten largest clones take roughly 15%. The ends lost 8 bases at V and 8 bases at J; junction bases unmatched: 8. CDR1 and CDR2 (germline): MNHEY, SMNVEV (reference sequence). There are 13 residues in the CDR3. The sequenced sample was peripheral blood. The chain is built from TRBV27 and TRBJ2-1; 8 bases line up with TRBD2. This TCR was recovered from a woman of 80 years or more with acute or convalescent COVID-19. CDR3: CASGRAGVHEQFF. The CDR3 DNA reads TGTGCCAGCGGACGAGCGGGAGTTCATGAGCAGTTCTTC.